Only one count was recorded for the clone carrying this T cell receptor beta chain. Its cognate antigen is unknown. The germline gives CDR1 ENHRY, CDR2 SYGVKD. The CDR3 runs 16 residues. With V trimmed by 0 bases and J by 3 bases, 7 bases remained unmatched. The entry originates in a study of OX40 agonist ivuxolimab in advanced cancers. Study observations and caveats: Clonal expansion was seen in CD4+ and CD8+ blood T cells by week 6 at 0.1 to 3.0 mg/kg.

Only in-frame clones appear in the TCRdb table, and some are missing; sequencing was by immunoSEQ multiplex PCR. The sample holds tens of thousands of clones, 80% seen once. The TCR sequence derives from an adult with an advanced solid tumor such as melanoma, head and neck, liver or kidney cancer. The specimen was CD4+ or CD8+ T cells sorted from blood, collected in a trial of the OX40 agonist ivuxolimab. The V and J genes are TRBV10-3 and TRBJ2-5, with 7 bases matching TRBD2. The CDR3 region is CAISESLASGEETQYF. For the CDR3, the DNA is TGTGCCATCAGTGAGTCGTTGGCTAGCGGAGAAGAGACCCAGTACTTC.